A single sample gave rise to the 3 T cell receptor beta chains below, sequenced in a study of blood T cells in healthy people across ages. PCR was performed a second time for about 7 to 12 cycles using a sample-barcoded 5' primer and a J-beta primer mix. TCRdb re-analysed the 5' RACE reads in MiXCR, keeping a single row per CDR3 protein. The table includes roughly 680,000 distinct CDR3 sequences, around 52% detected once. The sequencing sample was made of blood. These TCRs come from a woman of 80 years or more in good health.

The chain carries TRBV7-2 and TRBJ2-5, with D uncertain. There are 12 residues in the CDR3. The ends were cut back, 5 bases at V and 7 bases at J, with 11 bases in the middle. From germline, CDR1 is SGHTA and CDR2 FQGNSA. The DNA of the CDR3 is TGTGCCAGCAGCCCCTTCGTGGGGACCCAGTACTTC. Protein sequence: CASSPFVGTQYF. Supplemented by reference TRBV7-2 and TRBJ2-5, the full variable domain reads GAGVSQSPSNKVTEKGKDVELRCDPISGHTALYWYRQSLGQGLEFLIYFQGNSAPDKSGLPSDRFSAERTGGSVSTLTIQRTQQEDSAVYLCASSPFVGTQYFGPGTRLLVL.

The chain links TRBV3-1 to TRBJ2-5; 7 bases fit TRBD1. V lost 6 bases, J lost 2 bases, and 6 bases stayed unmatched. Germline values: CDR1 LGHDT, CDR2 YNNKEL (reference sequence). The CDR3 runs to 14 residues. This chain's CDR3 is CASRTGTAQETQYF. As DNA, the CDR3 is TGTGCCAGCAGGACGGGGACAGCTCAAGAGACCCAGTACTTC.

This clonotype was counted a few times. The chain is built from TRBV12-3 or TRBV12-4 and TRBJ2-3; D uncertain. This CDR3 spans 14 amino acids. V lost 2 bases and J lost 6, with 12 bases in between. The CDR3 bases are TGTGCCAGCAGTTTATTTGTAGGTCCTGATACGCAGTATTTT. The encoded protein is CASSLFVGPDTQYF.